This entry is about one TCR beta chain. The antigen remains undetermined. Germline loops: CDR1 SGHRS, CDR2 YFSETQ. The CDR3 totals 16 residues. After removal of 4 bases from V and 2 bases from J, the junction contained 10 bases not matched to a gene. The data derive from a study of cytomegalovirus exposure and HLA in healthy donors. Whole-study findings and limits: An analysis done earlier found most TCR beta V segments productive about 87% or about 30% of the time. Some V segments could not be told apart, so they were left out, TRBV6-2 and TRBV6-3 among them. Presence/absence analyses supposed approximately even sequencing depth among donors.

PCR was performed using 60 Vbeta and 13 Jbeta primers. Sequencing was performed with immunoSEQ multiplex PCR; in TCRdb, only in-frame clones are kept and a portion is missing. This sample has around 140,000 clones, with more than 75% found just once. This clonotype was obtained from a woman aged 45-65 years in good health and CMV-seropositive. The chain carries TRBV5-1 and TRBJ1-2; 8 bases match TRBD1. Sequenced sample: PBMCs. The CDR3 bases are TGCGCCAGCAGCCCTGGAGACAGGGGCAAAAACTATGGCTACACCTTC. Its protein product is CASSPGDRGKNYGYTF.